These 27 T cell receptor beta chains came from one sample sequenced in a study of early T cells in non-severe SARS-CoV-2 infection. From the 5' RACE reads, TCRdb called clonotypes with MiXCR, one entry per CDR3 protein. The table records roughly 63,000 distinct CDR3 sequences, 10% to 15% of them present only once. What was sequenced was whole blood. The receptors were sampled from an adult who was a healthcare worker with PCR-confirmed SARS-CoV-2 infection or an uninfected control (not recorded which).

This clonotype showed up many times. V gene TRBV29-1 combines with J gene TRBJ2-1; D is unresolved. Germline loops: CDR1 SQVTM, CDR2 ANQGSEA. V lost 4 bases and J 8 bases, leaving 9 bases between the germline ends. The CDR3 consists of 11 residues. CDR3 coding DNA: TGCAGCGTTGCCCAGGTGGATGAGCAGTTCTTC. Translating it yields CSVAQVDEQFF.

This clonotype was picked up many times. J is TRBJ2-4 and V is TRBV11-2; 9 bases align to TRBD1. CDR1 is SGHAT and CDR2 is FQNNGV in the germline V gene. The CDR3 is 14 residues long. V shed 5 bases and J 6 bases; nucleotides not matched to a gene: 5. The CDR3 bases are TGTGCCAGCAGCCCGGGACAGGGTGGAAACATTCAGTACTTC. Amino acid sequence: CASSPGQGGNIQYF.

The V gene is TRBV20-1, the J gene TRBJ1-1; D ambiguous. The V end was cut by 6 bases, the J end by 10 bases, with 15 bases between. Looked up from germline, CDR1 is DFQATT and CDR2 is SNEGSKA (reference sequence). The CDR3 is 11 amino acids. CDR3 residues: CSADHGKVAFF. The CDR3 DNA reads TGCAGTGCAGACCATGGGAAGGTAGCTTTCTTT.

The V call is TRBV2, the J call TRBJ2-1; TRBD2 aligns across 7 bases. The CDR3 totals 13 residues. CDR1 is SNHLY and CDR2 is FYNNEI in the germline V gene. V lost 8 bases and J lost 3; bases outside the gene matches: 4. CDR3 DNA: TGTGCCAGCGCCGGGGGGAACTACAATGAGCAGTTCTTC. Protein sequence: CASAGGNYNEQFF.

This clonotype was counted many times. V is TRBV6-4 and J is TRBJ2-1; D uncertain. This CDR3 has 15 amino acids. Germline CDR1 and CDR2: MRHNA and SNTAGT. With 3 bases removed from V and 0 bases from J, the gap between germline ends came to 9 bases. This CDR3 reads CASSESSSSYNEQFF. The CDR3 nucleotides are TGTGCCAGCAGTGAGAGCTCGAGCTCCTACAATGAGCAGTTCTTC.

This clonotype was detected many times. The J gene is TRBJ2-7, the V gene TRBV7-6, with 9 positions matching TRBD2. J lost 3 bases, V lost 2 bases, and 2 bases had no gene match. The CDR3 has 14 residues. Looked up from germline, CDR1 is SGHVS and CDR2 is FNYEAQ. This CDR3 reads CASSLLAGNYEQYF. The CDR3 nucleotides read TGTGCCAGCAGCTTACTAGCGGGGAACTACGAGCAGTACTTC. The whole variable domain, remainder taken from reference TRBV7-6 and TRBJ2-7, is GAGVSQSPRYKVTKRGQDVALRCDPISGHVSLYWYRQALGQGPEFLTYFNYEAQQDKSGLPNDRFSAERPEGSISTLTIQRTEQRDSAMYRCASSLLAGNYEQYFGPGTRLTVT.

This clonotype was counted only a few times. The chain uses TRBV6-5 and TRBJ1-4, with D maybe TRBD1 (5 bases). Trimming removed 6 bases at V and 4 bases at J, with 15 bases between. CDR1 MNHEY and CDR2 SVGAGI come from the germline V gene. The CDR3 extends over 15 amino acids. The CDR3 DNA sequence: TGTGCCAGCAGGAAAGTGGACAACGGTAATGAAAAACTGTTTTTT. This gives the protein CASRKVDNGNEKLFF.

This clonotype has a count of ten or more. The chain carries TRBV5-5 and TRBJ2-1; the D call may be TRBD1 or TRBD2 (5 bases each). V gave up 1 base and J gave up 2 bases, with 13 bases separating them. Germline CDR1 SGHKS, CDR2 YYEKEE (reference sequence). The CDR3 contains 16 residues. In DNA form, the CDR3 reads TGTGCCAGCAGCTTGTACACAGGAGGTCCCTACAATGAGCAGTTCTTC. It codes for CASSLYTGGPYNEQFF.

The rearrangement links TRBV14 to TRBJ2-3; D ambiguous. The germline gives CDR1 SGHDN, CDR2 FVKESK. The ends were cut back, 0 bases at V and 2 bases at J, with 15 bases in the middle. This CDR3 spans 17 amino acids. CDR3 DNA: TGTGCCAGCAGCCAAGATCTAGTCCGGACGTTCACAGATACGCAGTATTTT. Protein sequence: CASSQDLVRTFTDTQYF. Variable domain in full (rest from reference TRBV14 and TRBJ2-3): EAGVTQFPSHSVIEKGQTVTLRCDPISGHDNLYWYRRVMGKEIKFLLHFVKESKQDESGMPNNRFLAERTGGTYSTLKVQPAELEDSGVYFCASSQDLVRTFTDTQYFGPGTRLTVL.

This chain uses TRBV5-5 with TRBJ1-3; no firm D call. The CDR3 totals 16 residues. The germline V and J ends were trimmed by 0 bases and 0 bases, with 10 bases remaining between them. Germline V gene data show CDR1 as SGHKS and CDR2 as YYEKEE (reference sequence). The CDR3 loop is CASSLAPGYSGNTIYF. CDR3 in DNA: TGTGCCAGCAGCTTGGCCCCGGGCTACTCTGGAAACACCATATATTTT.

The rearrangement links TRBV7-6 to TRBJ1-5; 12 bases line up with TRBD1. Germline assignment: CDR1 SGHVS and CDR2 FNYEAQ. Germline trimming cut 2 bases from V and 5 bases from J; bases unmatched to any gene: 10. The CDR3 sequence is 18 residues long. This chain's CDR3 is CASSLSSWGQGADQPQHF. As DNA, the CDR3 is TGTGCCAGCAGCTTATCATCCTGGGGACAGGGGGCCGATCAGCCCCAGCATTTT.

By frequency in the sample, this clonotype is medium-sized. The rearrangement joins TRBV3-1 to TRBJ1-6; D may be TRBD1 (6 bases). Deletions cut 0 bases from V and 4 bases from J, with 10 bases between. This CDR3 region has 16 residues. Germline loops: CDR1 LGHDT, CDR2 YNNKEL (reference sequence). CDR3 region: CASSQDRDMYNSPLHF. The CDR3, as DNA: TGTGCCAGCAGCCAAGATCGGGACATGTATAATTCACCCCTCCACTTT.

This chain joins TRBV30 and TRBJ1-4; 7 bases are a match to TRBD1. Per the germline V gene, CDR1 is GTSNPN and CDR2 is SVGIG (reference sequence). This CDR3 has 13 amino acids. The V and J ends lost 4 bases and 8 bases, in that order; junction bases with no gene match: 7. The CDR3 DNA reads as TGTGCCTGGACCACAGGGGTGCGGGAAAAACTGTTTTTT. Its translation is CAWTTGVREKLFF.

This clonotype was observed at least ten times. CDR3 residues: CASISGTGTYEQYF. In DNA, the CDR3 is TGTGCCAGCATCTCCGGGACAGGGACCTACGAGCAGTACTTC. The chain is built from TRBV7-2 and TRBJ2-7; 9 nucleotides line up with TRBD1. Germline assignment: CDR1 SGHTA and CDR2 FQGNSA. V lost 7 bases and J lost 2; bases outside the gene matches: 6. This CDR3 is 14 amino acids long.

The CDR3: CASSDSRAYEQYF. Written as DNA, the CDR3 is TGCGCCAGCAGTGACAGCAGGGCCTACGAGCAGTACTTC. The V gene is TRBV10-1, the J gene TRBJ2-7; D is possibly TRBD1 (5 bases). The CDR3 totals 13 residues. Per germline, CDR1 WNHNN and CDR2 SYGVQD (reference sequence). V lost 3 bases and J lost 2, with 8 bases in between.

Many counts were recorded for this clonotype. The junction departs from the called germline gene at one end, perhaps through a read error. V usage is TRBV9 and J usage is TRBJ2-1; 8 bases line up with TRBD2. The CDR3 length is 15 residues. Germline V lookup: CDR1 SGDLS, CDR2 YYNGEE. This CDR3 is CASSVVAGPYIEQFF. Written as DNA, the CDR3 is TGTGCCAGCAGCGTAGTAGCGGGGCCTTACATTGAGCAGTTCTTC.

About this clonotype itself: With a much larger clone just one base away, this may be a read error. The chain uses TRBV6-6 and TRBJ2-4, with D unclear. The ends were cut back, 5 bases at V and 3 bases at J, with 17 bases in the middle. The germline V gene encodes CDR1 MNHNY and CDR2 SVGAGI (reference sequence). The CDR3 loop spans 16 amino acids. The CDR3 sequence: CASSHHKSQGKNIQYF. CDR3 bases: TGTGCCAGCAGTCACCATAAAAGTCAAGGCAAAAACATTCAGTACTTC.

At least ten counts were recorded for this clonotype. V gene TRBV2 combines with J gene TRBJ2-7; possible D gene TRBD2, 5 bases. CDR3 size: 16 residues. The germline V gene has CDR1 SNHLY and CDR2 FYNNEI. Deletions cut 1 base from V and 3 bases from J, with 16 bases between. The CDR3 DNA reads TGTGCCAGCAGTGAAGGGGCGGGCCGTCAAAACTACGAGCAGTACTTC. Protein: CASSEGAGRQNYEQYF.

The chain has TRBV5-1 and TRBJ2-3; D assignment may be TRBD1 or TRBD2 (5 bases each). The CDR3 extends over 14 amino acids. Germline V gene lookup returns CDR1 SGHRS and CDR2 YFSETQ. Trimming removed 4 bases at V and 4 bases at J, with 13 bases between. The CDR3 DNA reads as TGCGCCAGCAGCGGACAACTAGATTCAGATACGCAGTATTTT. Amino acid sequence: CASSGQLDSDTQYF.

This rearrangement joins TRBV7-3 to TRBJ1-1; 7 nucleotides agree with TRBD1. The CDR3 sequence is 15 residues long. V lost 5 bases to trimming and J lost 2 bases; unmatched junction nucleotides: 8. Per the germline V gene, CDR1 is SGHTA and CDR2 is FQGTGA. CDR3: CASSPIQGGNTEAFF. CDR3 nucleotide sequence: TGTGCCAGCAGCCCCATCCAGGGGGGAAACACTGAAGCTTTCTTT.

Many counts were recorded for this clonotype. The chain is built from TRBV6-5 and TRBJ2-1; D possibly corresponds to TRBD2 (6 bases). V was clipped by 2 bases and J by 5 bases, with 13 bases between them. Germline loops: CDR1 MNHEY, CDR2 SVGAGI. The CDR3 runs 15 residues. DNA of the CDR3: TGTGCCAGCAGTTACAGCCCGGGGGTCAACAATGAGCAGTTCTTC. Amino acids: CASSYSPGVNNEQFF.

This clonotype was picked up a small number of times. The chain couples TRBV2 to TRBJ2-1, with D maybe TRBD2 (6 bases). Germline lookup yields CDR1 SNHLY and CDR2 FYNNEI. V lost 4 bases to trimming and J lost 9 bases, with 16 bases between them. The CDR3 contains 14 residues. CDR3 nucleotide sequence: TGTGCCAGCAGTGGAGGTTCGGGAGTGGCTGAGCAGTTCTTC. Residues: CASSGGSGVAEQFF.

The chain has TRBV6-6 and TRBJ2-7; D may be TRBD1 (6 bases). Germline-derived CDR1 and CDR2 are MNHNY and SVGAGI (reference sequence). CDR3 length: 15 residues. Trimming removed 2 bases at V and 2 bases at J, with 13 bases between. CDR3: CASSYGSGTTYEQYF. The CDR3 region has the DNA TGTGCCAGCAGTTACGGGTCGGGGACAACCTACGAGCAGTACTTC.

The chain links TRBV5-4 to TRBJ2-2; 8 bases line up with TRBD2. The CDR3 has 15 residues. The trim removed 2 bases at V and 7 bases at J, leaving 7 bases unmatched. The germline V gene has CDR1 SGHNT and CDR2 YYREEE (reference sequence). The CDR3 DNA follows: TGTGCCAGCAGCTTTGCGGGGGGCGGTATCGGGGAGCTGTTTTTT. This encodes CASSFAGGGIGELFF.

The sample holds a few counts of this clonotype. The CDR3 reads CATSRDMIRSGELFF. The CDR3 nucleotides are TGTGCCACCAGCAGAGATATGATAAGGTCCGGGGAGCTGTTTTTT. The chain employs TRBV15 and TRBJ2-2; unclear D gene. V was trimmed by 0 bases and J by 6 bases, leaving 11 bases between them. CDR1 and CDR2 (germline): LNHNV, YYDKDF (reference sequence). This CDR3 comprises 15 residues.

The chain employs TRBV10-3 and TRBJ1-2; D gene ambiguous. CDR1 and CDR2 from the germline V gene are ENHRY and SYGVKD. The CDR3 runs to 12 residues. The V end lost 7 bases, the J end lost 2 bases, and 8 bases lay between the germline ends. DNA of the CDR3: TGTGCCATCACCCCGGACAACTATGGCTACACCTTC. This encodes CAITPDNYGYTF.

For this clonotype: A read error may produce the germline difference seen at one junction end. This chain connects TRBV30 to TRBJ1-3; D is ambiguous. The CDR3 consists of 15 residues. CDR1 is GTSNPN, CDR2 SVGIG, per germline (reference sequence). The CDR3 coding sequence is TGTGCCTGGCAAAAGGGAGAGACATCTGAAAACACCATATATTTT. Its translation is CAWQKGETSENTIYF.